The next 24 T cell receptor beta chains were all read from a single sample in a study of blood T cell repertoires in COVID-19. Assay used: immunoSEQ multiplex PCR; TCRdb lists only in-frame clones, some missing. Of around 130,000 clones in the sample, around 81% were seen once. The sample comprised peripheral blood. These receptors were taken from a human donor in a cohort sampled during active COVID-19.

The rearrangement joins TRBV13 to TRBJ1-1, with 7 bases that match TRBD1. The CDR3 is 15 amino acids. The ends lost 5 bases at V and 5 bases at J; junction bases unmatched: 11. Germline V CDR1 and CDR2: PRHDT, FYEKMQ (reference sequence). The CDR3 nucleotides read TGTGCCAGCAGCCATCGACAGGGTGGGAGAACTGAAGCTTTCTTT. Translation: CASSHRQGGRTEAFF.

The rearrangement uses TRBV10-2 and TRBJ1-2, with 10 bases identical to TRBD1. Germline V gives CDR1 WSHSY, CDR2 SAAADI. The CDR3 is 12 amino acids. The ends lost 10 bases at V and 6 bases at J; junction bases unmatched: 5. CDR3 sequence reads: CATGTGDHGYTF. The CDR3, as DNA: TGCGCCACCGGGACAGGGGATCATGGCTACACCTTC.

The chain has TRBV5-1 and TRBJ2-2; 7 bases agree with TRBD2. The junction had 5 bases not matched to a gene; V was cut back by 4 bases and J by 5 bases. The CDR3 runs 14 residues. Germline assignment: CDR1 SGHRS and CDR2 YFSETQ. The CDR3 spells CASSGEGGTGELFF. For the CDR3, the DNA is TGCGCCAGCAGCGGGGAGGGAGGAACCGGGGAGCTGTTTTTT.

This clone has only a few counts. The chain couples TRBV7-9 to TRBJ1-5; D may be TRBD1 (5 bases). Trimming removed 5 bases at V and 6 bases at J, with 26 bases between. The CDR3 length is 18 residues. The V gene's germline CDR1 is SEHNR and CDR2 FQNEAQ (reference sequence). In DNA form, the CDR3 reads TGTGCCAGCAGCCCCCTGCCGGGCAGCGGGGGTGGGGGTCAGCCCCAGCATTTT. Translation: CASSPLPGSGGGGQPQHF.

The genes are TRBV6-5 and TRBJ2-3; 8 bases fit TRBD1. CDR1 is MNHEY, CDR2 SVGAGI, per germline. The length of the CDR3 is 14 residues. The V gene end was trimmed by 8 bases and the J gene end by 5 bases; junction bases not matched to a gene: 9. CDR3 DNA sequence: TGTGCCAGCTGGGACCAGGGGGCCGGAGATACGCAGTATTTT. Its protein product is CASWDQGAGDTQYF.

V gene TRBV6-2 or TRBV6-3 combines with J gene TRBJ2-1, with a weak D call TRBD1 (6 bases). Germline V gene lookup returns CDR1 MNHEY and CDR2 SVGEGT. V lost 5 bases, J lost 7 bases, and 12 bases lay in between. CDR3 length equals 13 residues. DNA of the CDR3: TGTGCCAGCAGTAAAGCAGGGGCAAATGAGCAGTTCTTC. As protein: CASSKAGANEQFF.

This clone was seen once. The chain has TRBV11-3 and TRBJ2-1; D possibly corresponds to TRBD2 (6 bases). The CDR3 extends over 12 amino acids. Trimming removed 4 bases at V and 9 bases at J, with 10 bases between. Germline V lookup: CDR1 SGHNT, CDR2 YENEEA. The CDR3 reads CASSSYGGEQFF. CDR3 sequence (DNA): TGTGCCAGCAGCTCTTACGGGGGTGAGCAGTTCTTC. The full variable domain, its missing parts supplied by reference TRBV11-3 and TRBJ2-1, is EAGVVQSPRYKIIEKKQPVAFWCNPISGHNTLYWYLQNLGQGPELLIRYENEEAVDDSQLPKDRFSAERLKGVDSTLKIQPAELGDSAVYLCASSSYGGEQFFGPGTRLTVL.

The V and J genes are TRBV5-1 and TRBJ2-1, with D perhaps TRBD1 (5 bases). V was trimmed by 2 bases and J by 10 bases, leaving 13 bases between them. Per germline, CDR1 SGHRS and CDR2 YFSETQ. The length of the CDR3 is 13 residues. The CDR3 sequence is CASSFLTGFEQFF. CDR3 bases: TGCGCCAGCAGCTTCCTCACAGGCTTCGAGCAGTTCTTC.

V and J are TRBV7-2 and TRBJ1-6, with 10 bases lining up with TRBD1. Looked up from germline, CDR1 is SGHTA and CDR2 is FQGNSA. This CDR3 has 18 amino acids. Trimming removed 4 bases from V and 0 bases from J; junction bases left unmatched: 6. CDR3 in amino acids: CASSSGQGPFSYNSPLHF. For the CDR3, the DNA is TGTGCCAGCAGCTCGGGACAGGGGCCTTTCTCCTATAATTCACCCCTCCACTTT. Supplemented by reference TRBV7-2 and TRBJ1-6, the full variable domain reads GAGVSQSPSNKVTEKGKDVELRCDPISGHTALYWYRQSLGQGLEFLIYFQGNSAPDKSGLPSDRFSAERTGGSVSTLTIQRTQQEDSAVYLCASSSGQGPFSYNSPLHFGNGTRLTVT.

The CDR3: CASSPRSTGQGTDTQYF. The DNA of the CDR3 is TGTGCCAGCTCACCAAGAAGCACGGGACAGGGGACAGATACGCAGTATTTT. This chain links TRBV18 with TRBJ2-3; 10 nucleotides line up with TRBD1. Germline CDR1 KGHSH, CDR2 LQKENI. The CDR3 has 17 amino acids. The J segment lost 3 bases and the V segment lost 2 bases, leaving 8 bases of the junction unmatched.

The chain carries TRBV3-1 (or the pseudogene TRBV3-2) and TRBJ2-1; TRBD2 agrees at 10 bases. Germline lookup yields CDR1 LGHDT and CDR2 YNNKEL (reference sequence). Germline trimming cut 5 bases from V and 3 bases from J; bases unmatched to any gene: 4. This CDR3 contains 15 residues. The CDR3 loop reads CASSFSGGYYNEQFF. The CDR3, as DNA: TGTGCCAGCAGCTTTAGCGGGGGGTACTACAATGAGCAGTTCTTC.

The chain joins TRBV2 to TRBJ1-6, with 11 bases aligning to TRBD1. Germline trimming cut 4 bases from V and 6 bases from J; bases unmatched to any gene: 2. Germline V CDR1 and CDR2: SNHLY, FYNNEI. The CDR3 spans 15 residues. CDR3 coding DNA: TGTGCCAGCAGTGGGGACAGGGGGTTTAATTCACCCCTCCACTTT. Translated: CASSGDRGFNSPLHF.

CDR3 protein: CATSDRQHSGANVLTF. The CDR3, as DNA: TGTGCCACCAGTGACCGACAGCACTCTGGGGCCAACGTCCTGACTTTC. V usage is TRBV24-1 and J usage is TRBJ2-6; TRBD1 is a possible D gene (5 bases). V lost 4 bases and J lost 0, with 9 bases in between. The germline CDR1 and CDR2 sequences are KGHDR and SFDVKD. The CDR3 extends over 16 amino acids.

The V gene is TRBV14, the J gene TRBJ2-5; 7 bases map to TRBD1. Germline CDR1 is SGHDN and CDR2 is FVKESK. The CDR3 length is 15 residues. With 4 bases clipped from V and 2 bases from J, the junction kept 7 bases outside the gene matches. The CDR3 DNA is TGTGCCAGCAGCCTACGGACAGGCCTTCAAGAGACCCAGTACTTC. Translation gives CASSLRTGLQETQYF.

As DNA, the CDR3 is TGTGCCAGCTCACCTCTGAGACAGGGGGTCAATGAGCAGTTCTTC. Translation: CASSPLRQGVNEQFF. This chain connects TRBV18 to TRBJ2-1; TRBD1 agrees at 9 bases. CDR3 length: 15 amino acids. V gave up 3 bases and J gave up 6 bases; unmatched junction bases: 6. Germline lookup yields CDR1 KGHSH and CDR2 LQKENI.

This clone came up once. This chain joins TRBV19 and TRBJ1-3; 7 bases map to TRBD1. The CDR3 runs 15 residues. J lost 4 bases, V lost 10 bases, and 13 bases had no gene match. Germline CDR1 LNHDA, CDR2 SQIVND (reference sequence). The CDR3 nucleotides read TGTGCCACCAGACAGGGCCAGGAAGAAGGAAACACCATATATTTT. This translates into CATRQGQEEGNTIYF.

This chain connects TRBV5-6 to TRBJ2-7, with D uncertain. Between the trimmed V and J ends, which lost 5 bases and 4 bases, there was a span of 7 bases. CDR1 SGHDT and CDR2 YYEEEE come from the germline V gene. The CDR3 is 11 amino acids. This CDR3 is CASSGSYEQYF. CDR3 bases: TGTGCCAGCAGTGGTAGTTACGAGCAGTACTTC. Together with reference TRBV5-6 and TRBJ2-7, the CDR3 gives the full variable domain: DAGVTQSPTHLIKTRGQQVTLRCSPKSGHDTVSWYQQALGQGPQFIFQYYEEEERQRGNFPDRFSGHQFPNYSSELNVNALLLGDSALYLCASSGSYEQYFGPGTRLTVT.

The chain recombines TRBV25-1 with TRBJ1-2, with TRBD1 as a possible D gene (6 bases). The CDR3 consists of 14 residues. V was trimmed by 5 bases and J by 6 bases, leaving 16 bases between them. In germline, CDR1 is MGHDK, CDR2 SYGVNS. The CDR3 nucleotides are TGTGCCAGCAGTAACTACAGGGAAGTGGATGGCTACACCTTC. It encodes CASSNYREVDGYTF.

V gene TRBV18 combines with J gene TRBJ2-7; 8 bases are shared with TRBD2. Looked up from germline, CDR1 is KGHSH and CDR2 is LQKENI. Trimming took 6 bases from V and 4 from J; bases not matched to a gene: 11. The CDR3 is made up of 15 amino acids. The CDR3 loop is CASSRSGADGYEQYF. CDR3 DNA sequence: TGTGCCAGCTCTCGTAGCGGGGCGGACGGTTACGAGCAGTACTTC.

The V and J genes are TRBV11-1 and TRBJ2-1, with D perhaps matching TRBD1 (5 bases). This CDR3 comprises 14 residues. Deletions cut 5 bases from V and 1 base from J, with 9 bases between. CDR1 is SGHAT, CDR2 FQDESV, per germline (reference sequence). DNA for the CDR3: TGTGCCAGCAGCCGCGCAGGGTCCTACAATGAGCAGTTCTTC. Protein product: CASSRAGSYNEQFF.

The chain combines TRBV27 with TRBJ1-6; weak D call: TRBD1 (6 bases). CDR3 length equals 14 residues. V lost 5 bases to trimming and J lost 4 bases, with 9 bases between them. CDR1 is MNHEY and CDR2 is SMNVEV in the germline V gene (reference sequence). CDR3 residues: CASSTGQYNSPLHF. For the CDR3, the DNA is TGTGCCAGCAGTACAGGACAGTATAATTCACCCCTCCACTTT.

V usage is TRBV19 and J usage is TRBJ1-5; unclear D gene. CDR3 length equals 14 residues. Germline V CDR1 and CDR2: LNHDA, SQIVND (reference sequence). The V end lost 2 bases, the J end lost 5 bases, and 10 bases lay between the germline ends. This chain's CDR3 is CASSIRSGDQPQHF. CDR3 DNA sequence: TGTGCCAGTAGTATACGGAGTGGAGATCAGCCCCAGCATTTT.

The genes are TRBV27 and TRBJ2-1; D gene ambiguous. CDR3 length: 14 residues. The germline V and J ends were trimmed by 2 bases and 1 base, with 6 bases remaining between them. Germline assignment: CDR1 MNHEY and CDR2 SMNVEV (reference sequence). The chain's CDR3 is CASSLKPSYNEQFF. The CDR3, as DNA: TGTGCCAGCAGTTTAAAGCCTTCCTACAATGAGCAGTTCTTC.

A single count supports this clone. The V call is TRBV24-1, the J call TRBJ2-1; TRBD1 is a possible D gene (5 bases). The length of the CDR3 is 15 residues. Trimming removed 3 bases at V and 7 bases at J, with 15 bases between. The germline CDR1 and CDR2 sequences are KGHDR and SFDVKD. CDR3 DNA: TGTGCCACCAGTGATGGGCAGGGCCCTCGAAATGAGCAGTTCTTC. Translated, it gives CATSDGQGPRNEQFF.